A selection of T cell receptor beta chains follows, all from one sample in a study of cytomegalovirus exposure and HLA in healthy donors. This table comes from immunoSEQ multiplex PCR, and its TCRdb copy is limited to in-frame clones, with some not included. The listing records 100,000 to 150,000 clones. Sequenced sample: PBMCs. The source is a man aged 40-55 years in good health and CMV-seronegative. Both conserved end residues are part of each CDR3.

TRBJ1-2 TRBV15 CATSRDGTGTYGYTF
TRBJ2-2 TRBV7-2 CASSLFISGELFF
TRBJ2-7 TRBV7-9 CASSFLEGAYEQYF
TRBJ2-7 TRBV27 CASSPQRPPIADEQYF
TRBJ1-2 TRBV6-5 CASSRVGTSGSYTF
TRBJ1-1 TRBV7-8 CASSLDRQYTEAFF
TRBJ2-7 TRBV25-1 CASRQDPSYEQYF
TRBJ2-1 TRBV5-1 CASSLWGQGDEQFF
TRBJ1-4 TRBV6-1 CASSERQGGTEKLFF
TRBJ2-6 TRBV5-1 CASSLPGTSGSGANVLTF
TRBJ1-2 TRBV30 CAWAFDRGIGYTF
TRBJ2-5 TRBV9 CASSVELRQETQYF
TRBJ2-6 TRBV6-5 CASSSLTGSNVLTF
TRBJ2-1 TRBV9 CASSVSGAGNEQFF
TRBJ1-5 TRBV6-1 CASSEGNRSNQPQHF
. TRBV11-2 CASSLGLGQGTIYEQYF
. TRBV6-1 CASNAGLVIYEQYF
TRBJ1-2 TRBV7-8 CASSGRQGAHGYTF
TRBJ2-4 TRBV11-3 CASSSNPEKGQQNIQYF
TRBJ2-2 TRBV6-4 CASSEGSAGTGELFF
TRBJ2-7 TRBV7-9 CASSRTSGSYEQYF
TRBJ2-5 TRBV7-3 CASGEGQETQYF
TRBJ1-1 TRBV18 CASSPGTGTEAFF
TRBJ2-5 TRBV11-3 CASSLPPSSGSTQETQYF
TRBJ2-7 TRBV11-2 CASSLAYGTGTYEQYF
TRBJ1-2 TRBV11-3 CASSLTGSYGYTF
TRBJ2-7 TRBV6-5 CASSGRGYEQYF
TRBJ2-1 TRBV28 CASNTLRAGGHYNEQFF
TRBJ2-1 TRBV5-1 CASSLGGYNEQFF
TRBJ2-3 TRBV21-1 CASSIPGPPAGASTDTQYF
TRBJ2-5 TRBV5-1 CASSLVFASGRGRETQYF
TRBJ2-7 TRBV10-3 CASKGQGLPYEQYF
TRBJ1-3 TRBV10-3 CAISLGGLRESGNTIYF
TRBJ2-7 TRBV10-3 CAISDRDRGSYEQYF
TRBJ2-7 TRBV10-3 CAISPGQLYEQYF
TRBJ1-1 TRBV19 CASSTGGRNTEAFF
TRBJ2-7 TRBV7-9 CASSRGDFSYEQYF
TRBJ2-4 TRBV6-1 CASSENRAGQILAKNIQYF
TRBJ2-1 TRBV29-1 CSVPGASGRALENEQFF
TRBJ2-7 TRBV9 CASSVGTGTLPSYEQYF
TRBJ2-7 TRBV30 CAWSLSFYEQYF
TRBJ2-5 TRBV5-1 CASSLSVRQETQYF